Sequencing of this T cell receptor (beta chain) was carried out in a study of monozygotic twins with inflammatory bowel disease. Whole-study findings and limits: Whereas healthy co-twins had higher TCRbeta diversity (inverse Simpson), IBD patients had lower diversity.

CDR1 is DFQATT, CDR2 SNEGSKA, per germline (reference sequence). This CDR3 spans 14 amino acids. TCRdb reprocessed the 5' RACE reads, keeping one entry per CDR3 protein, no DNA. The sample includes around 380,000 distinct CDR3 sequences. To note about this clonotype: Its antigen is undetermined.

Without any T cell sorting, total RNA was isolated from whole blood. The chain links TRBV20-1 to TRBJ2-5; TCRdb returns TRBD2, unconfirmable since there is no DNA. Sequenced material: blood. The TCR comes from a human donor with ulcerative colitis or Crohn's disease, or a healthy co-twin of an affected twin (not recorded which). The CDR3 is CSASPRIAAETQYF.